The 21 T cell receptor beta chains in this list originate from one sample, sequenced in a study of blood T cells in healthy people across ages. Primers used in a second PCR of roughly 6 to 12 cycles were a sample-barcoded 5' primer and a J-beta primer mix. TCRdb itself ran the 5' RACE reads through MiXCR, one entry per CDR3 protein. Of about 930,000 distinct CDR3 sequences listed, about 29% are singletons. The sample was also linked to a second study, of T cells of mothers and their children.

The sequenced material came from blood. The receptor source for this set is a woman aged 40 to 55 in good health.

Remarks on this clonotype: This likely came from a read error, as a far larger clone is one base away. V gene TRBV7-2 combines with J gene TRBJ1-2; weak D call: TRBD1 (6 bases). V was clipped by 5 bases and J by 7 bases, with 14 bases between them. The CDR3 contains 13 residues. Germline V lookup: CDR1 SGHTA, CDR2 FQGNSA. DNA of the CDR3: TGTGCCAGCAGCCCCGGACAGAGTTCTGGCTACACCTTC. Translating gives CASSPGQSSGYTF.

Ten or more counts support this clonotype. V is TRBV4-2 and J is TRBJ2-7; D gene unclear. The CDR3 totals 16 residues. Germline CDR1 and CDR2: LGHNA and YNFKEQ. Trimming removed 1 base from V and 0 bases from J, with 13 bases in between. CDR3 sequence reads: CASSQASGQASYEQYF. CDR3 DNA: TGTGCCAGCAGCCAAGCATCCGGGCAAGCCTCCTACGAGCAGTACTTC.

This clonotype turned up a few times. The gene calls are TRBV5-1 and TRBJ1-1; D gene ambiguous. The germline gives CDR1 SGHRS, CDR2 YFSETQ. The V and J ends lost 0 bases and 7 bases respectively, with 13 bases between them. The CDR3 sequence is 14 residues long. This chain's CDR3 is CASSLAGQPDEAFF. The CDR3 DNA sequence: TGCGCCAGCAGCTTGGCCGGGCAACCGGATGAAGCTTTCTTT. Filled out from reference TRBV5-1 and TRBJ1-1, the complete variable domain reads KAGVTQTPRYLIKTRGQQVTLSCSPISGHRSVSWYQQTPGQGLQFLFEYFSETQRNKGNFPGRFSGRQFSNSRSEMNVSTLELGDSALYLCASSLAGQPDEAFFGQGTRLTVV.

This clonotype was seen a few times. Germline and junction disagree at one end, which may indicate a read error. The V call is TRBV10-3, the J call TRBJ1-2; tentatively, D is TRBD1 (5 bases). CDR1 ENHRY and CDR2 SYGVKD come from the germline V gene. The CDR3 is made up of 15 amino acids. The CDR3 DNA reads as TGTGCCATCGGTGAGGCCGTAGGGCAGGGCTATGGCTACACCTTC. Its translation is CAIGEAVGQGYGYTF.

This clonotype occurred many times. This chain connects TRBV5-1 to TRBJ2-7; no clear D. CDR1 and CDR2 from the germline V gene are SGHRS and YFSETQ. CDR3 length: 11 amino acids. Trimming took off 2 bases at V and 6 bases at J, with 6 bases between the two ends. The CDR3 reads CASSLMGEQYF. The CDR3 region has the DNA TGCGCCAGCAGCTTAATGGGCGAGCAGTACTTC.

This clonotype has a count of ten or more. This chain links TRBV6-1 with TRBJ1-2, with D possibly being TRBD1 (5 bases). Germline CDR1 reads MNHNS; CDR2 reads SASEGT. Trimming shortened V by 4 bases and J by 3 bases, and 9 bases separated the two germline ends. This CDR3 comprises 13 residues. Here the CDR3 reads CASSVQTDYGYTF. The CDR3 coding sequence is TGTGCCAGCAGTGTTCAGACAGACTATGGCTACACCTTC.

This clonotype was counted a few times. This rearrangement joins TRBV7-9 to TRBJ1-5, with D tentatively TRBD1 (5 bases). Germline-derived CDR1 and CDR2 are SEHNR and FQNEAQ (reference sequence). The CDR3 length is 15 residues. Trimming cost V 2 bases and J 3 bases, with 11 bases left between them. The CDR3: CASSLPGTDNQPQHF. The CDR3 DNA follows: TGTGCCAGCAGCTTACCCGGGACGGACAATCAGCCCCAGCATTTT.

Notes on this clonotype: The junction does not match germline at one end; this may be a read error. This chain uses TRBV10-3 with TRBJ1-1; unclear D gene. This CDR3 region has 14 residues. The germline V gene has CDR1 ENHRY and CDR2 SYGVKD. This chain's CDR3 is CAISGDNKNTEAFF. The CDR3 nucleotides are TGTGCCATCAGTGGAGATAATAAGAACACTGAGGCTTTCTTT.

A note on this clonotype: This could be a read error, since a much larger clone is one nucleotide away. The V call is TRBV12-3 or TRBV12-4, the J call TRBJ1-1, with TRBD1 as a possible D gene (5 bases). The CDR3 loop spans 14 amino acids. The CDR3 sequence: CAGRRTGGNTEAFF. In DNA, the CDR3 is TGTGCCGGCAGGCGAACAGGAGGGAACACTGAAGCTTTCTTT.

The J gene is TRBJ2-1, the V gene TRBV7-9, with D tentatively TRBD2 (6 bases). From germline, CDR1 is SEHNR and CDR2 FQNEAQ (reference sequence). The CDR3 has 16 amino acids. The ends were cut back, 1 base at V and 2 bases at J, with 12 bases in the middle. The CDR3 reads CASSLVYGGTYNEQFF. CDR3 DNA sequence: TGTGCCAGCAGCTTAGTTTACGGGGGAACCTACAATGAGCAGTTCTTC.

The rearrangement uses TRBV5-1 and TRBJ1-2; a possible D gene is TRBD1 (5 bases). V gave up 3 bases and J gave up 4 bases, with 13 bases separating them. There are 14 residues in the CDR3. Germline V CDR1 and CDR2: SGHRS, YFSETQ. The CDR3 here is CASSSVRGSYGYTF. CDR3 bases: TGCGCCAGCAGCTCCGTTCGGGGCTCCTATGGCTACACCTTC.

The V call is TRBV19, the J call TRBJ2-7, with 8 bases identical to TRBD1. V lost 8 bases, J lost 6 bases, and 6 bases stayed unmatched. Germline assignment: CDR1 LNHDA and CDR2 SQIVND (reference sequence). The CDR3 totals 12 residues. The CDR3 spells CASWTGLGEQYF. DNA of the CDR3: TGTGCCAGTTGGACAGGGCTAGGCGAGCAGTACTTC.

V and J are TRBV6-6 and TRBJ1-5; D may be TRBD1 (6 bases). The germline CDR1 and CDR2 sequences are MNHNY and SVGAGI (reference sequence). V lost 6 bases and J lost 3, with 9 bases in between. The CDR3 covers 13 residues. The CDR3 spells CASRDRINQPQHF. For the CDR3, the DNA is TGTGCCAGCAGGGACAGAATCAATCAGCCCCAGCATTTT.

The chain carries TRBV6-5 and TRBJ2-1, with D possibly called TRBD1 or TRBD2 (5 bases each). The CDR3 is 14 residues long. CDR1 and CDR2 (germline): MNHEY, SVGAGI. The V end was cut by 2 bases, the J end by 11 bases, with 16 bases between. CDR3 sequence (DNA): TGTGCCAGCAGTTACGCGTTTATCCCGGGACAGCAGTTCTTC. Amino acids: CASSYAFIPGQQFF.

This clonotype was observed a handful of times. The chain employs TRBV12-3 or TRBV12-4 and TRBJ1-2, with D uncertain. CDR3 length: 12 residues. Trimming removed 3 bases from V and 6 bases from J, with 8 bases in between. This CDR3 is CASSFDGHGYTF. CDR3 coding DNA: TGTGCCAGCAGTTTCGATGGCCATGGCTACACCTTC.

The rearrangement links TRBV15 to TRBJ2-3; tentative D call: TRBD2 (5 bases). Germline V gives CDR1 LNHNV, CDR2 YYDKDF (reference sequence). The germline V and J ends were trimmed by 6 bases and 1 base, with 17 bases remaining between them. The CDR3 consists of 16 residues. CDR3 nucleotides: TGTGCCACCAGGCCCCTAGGTCCCGGGGGCACAGATACGCAGTATTTT. This gives the protein CATRPLGPGGTDTQYF.

The rearrangement joins TRBV7-2 to TRBJ2-7, with 10 bases aligning to TRBD1. The J segment lost 5 bases and the V segment lost 4 bases, leaving 8 bases of the junction unmatched. The length of the CDR3 is 15 residues. Germline CDR1 and CDR2: SGHTA and FQGNSA. CDR3 loop: CASSSRDRGANEQYF. The CDR3 nucleotides read TGTGCCAGCAGCTCTCGGGACAGGGGCGCCAACGAGCAGTACTTC.

A single count supports this clonotype. The genes are TRBV2 and TRBJ1-4; D not certain. Looked up from germline, CDR1 is SNHLY and CDR2 is FYNNEI. With 6 bases removed from V and 6 bases from J, the gap between germline ends came to 11 bases. This CDR3 has 13 amino acids. CDR3 sequence (DNA): TGTGCCAGCAGGGCAACGTCCTATGAAAAACTGTTTTTT. It is translated as CASRATSYEKLFF.

This clonotype came up a few times. The chain employs TRBV20-1 and TRBJ2-7; D possibly matches TRBD1 or TRBD2 (7 bases each). Germline V lookup: CDR1 DFQATT, CDR2 SNEGSKA (reference sequence). The CDR3 length is 14 residues. V lost 6 bases and J 2 bases, leaving 17 bases between the germline ends. The CDR3 reads CSAPQGGAAYEQYF. DNA of the CDR3: TGCAGTGCCCCGCAGGGGGGGGCGGCCTACGAGCAGTACTTC.

The chain joins TRBV24-1 to TRBJ2-3; D possibly corresponds to TRBD1 (6 bases). This CDR3 comprises 15 residues. Germline loops: CDR1 KGHDR, CDR2 SFDVKD. The germline V and J ends were trimmed by 6 bases and 3 bases, with 15 bases remaining between them. The CDR3 bases are TGTGCCACCAGTTCACAGGGTTCTAGGACAGATACGCAGTATTTT. This gives the protein CATSSQGSRTDTQYF.

CDR3 sequence: CASREQGTSNQPQHF. The CDR3 coding sequence is TGTGCCAGCCGAGAACAGGGGACCAGCAATCAGCCCCAGCATTTT. This chain uses TRBV28 with TRBJ1-5, with 7 nucleotides matching TRBD1. Trimming cost V 8 bases and J 1 base; bases outside gene matches: 8. This CDR3 is built from 15 residues. In germline, CDR1 is MDHEN, CDR2 SYDVKM.